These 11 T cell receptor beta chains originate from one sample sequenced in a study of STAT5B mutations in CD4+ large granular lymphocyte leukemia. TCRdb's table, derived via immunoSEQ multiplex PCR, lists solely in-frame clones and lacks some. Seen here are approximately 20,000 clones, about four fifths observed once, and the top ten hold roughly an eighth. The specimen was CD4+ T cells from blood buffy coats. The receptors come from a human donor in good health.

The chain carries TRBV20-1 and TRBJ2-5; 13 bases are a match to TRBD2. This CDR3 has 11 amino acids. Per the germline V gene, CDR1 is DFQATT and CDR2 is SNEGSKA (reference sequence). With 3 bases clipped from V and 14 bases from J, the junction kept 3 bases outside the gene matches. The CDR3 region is CSARGTSGTYF. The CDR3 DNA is TGCAGTGCTAGGGGGACTAGCGGGACTTACTTC.

This chain's CDR3 is CASSVHSNQPQHF. CDR3 sequence (DNA): TGTGCCAGCAGTGTTCATAGCAATCAGCCCCAGCATTTT. The rearrangement links TRBV6-1 to TRBJ1-5, with unresolved D. Deletions cut 4 bases from V and 0 bases from J, with 4 bases between. Germline V gene data show CDR1 as MNHNS and CDR2 as SASEGT. The CDR3 runs to 13 residues.

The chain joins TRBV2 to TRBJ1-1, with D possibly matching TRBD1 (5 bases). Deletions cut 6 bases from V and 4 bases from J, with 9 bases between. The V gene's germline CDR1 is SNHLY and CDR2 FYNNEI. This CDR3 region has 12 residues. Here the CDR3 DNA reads TGTGCCAGCAGGTTGAGGGGCACTGAAGCTTTCTTT. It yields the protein CASRLRGTEAFF.

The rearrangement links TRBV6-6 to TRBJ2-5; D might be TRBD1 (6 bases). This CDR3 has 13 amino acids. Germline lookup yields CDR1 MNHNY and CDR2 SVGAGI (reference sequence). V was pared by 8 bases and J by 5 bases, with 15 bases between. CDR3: CASQGMDVETQYF. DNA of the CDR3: TGTGCCAGCCAGGGGATGGACGTGGAGACCCAGTACTTC.

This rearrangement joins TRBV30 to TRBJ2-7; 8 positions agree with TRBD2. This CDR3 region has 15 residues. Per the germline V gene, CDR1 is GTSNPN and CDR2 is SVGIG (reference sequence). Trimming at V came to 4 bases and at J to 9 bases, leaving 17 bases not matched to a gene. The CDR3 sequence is CAWMTSGGGSGGQYF. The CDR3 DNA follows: TGTGCCTGGATGACCAGCGGGGGAGGGTCGGGCGGGCAGTACTTC.

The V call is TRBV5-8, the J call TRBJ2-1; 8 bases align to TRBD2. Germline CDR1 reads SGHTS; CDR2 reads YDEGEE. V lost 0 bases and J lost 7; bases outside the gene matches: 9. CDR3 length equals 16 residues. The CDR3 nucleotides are TGTGCCAGCAGCTTGGACACGGGAGGGCCGCAAAATGAGCAGTTCTTC. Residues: CASSLDTGGPQNEQFF.

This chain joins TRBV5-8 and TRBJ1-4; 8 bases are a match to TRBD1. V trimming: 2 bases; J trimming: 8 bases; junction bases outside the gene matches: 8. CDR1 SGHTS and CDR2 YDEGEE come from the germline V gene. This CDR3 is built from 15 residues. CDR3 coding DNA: TGTGCCAGCAGCTTCAGATGGACAGGGCCGGAAAAACTGTTTTTT. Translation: CASSFRWTGPEKLFF.

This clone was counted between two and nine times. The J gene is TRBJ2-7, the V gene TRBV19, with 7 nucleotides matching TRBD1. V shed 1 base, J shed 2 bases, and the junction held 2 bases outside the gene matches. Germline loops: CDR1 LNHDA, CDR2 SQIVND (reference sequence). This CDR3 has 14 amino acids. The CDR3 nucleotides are TGTGCCAGTAGTATAGTGACAGGGACCTACGAGCAGTACTTC. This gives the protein CASSIVTGTYEQYF. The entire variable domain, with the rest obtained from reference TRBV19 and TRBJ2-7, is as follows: DGGITQSPKYLFRKEGQNVTLSCEQNLNHDAMYWYRQDPGQGLRLIYYSQIVNDFQKGDIAEGYSVSREKKESFPLTVTSAQKNPTAFYLCASSIVTGTYEQYFGPGTRLTVT.

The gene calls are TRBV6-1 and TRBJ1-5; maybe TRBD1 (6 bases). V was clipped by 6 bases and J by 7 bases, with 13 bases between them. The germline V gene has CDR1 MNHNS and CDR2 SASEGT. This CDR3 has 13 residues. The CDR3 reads CASRGAAGQPQHF. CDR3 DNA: TGTGCCAGCAGGGGGGCGGCAGGGCAGCCCCAGCATTTT.

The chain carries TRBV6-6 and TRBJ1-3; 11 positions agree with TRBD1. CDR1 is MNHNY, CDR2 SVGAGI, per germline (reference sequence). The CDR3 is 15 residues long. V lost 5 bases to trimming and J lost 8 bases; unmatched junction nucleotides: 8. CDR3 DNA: TGTGCCAGCAGTCTAGGACAGGGGGCTTTGGACACCATATATTTT. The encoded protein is CASSLGQGALDTIYF.

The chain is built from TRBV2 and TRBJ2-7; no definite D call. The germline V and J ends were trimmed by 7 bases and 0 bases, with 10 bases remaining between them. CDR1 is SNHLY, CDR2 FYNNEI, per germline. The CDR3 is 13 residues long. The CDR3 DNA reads TGTGCCAGCAATTCCCAGAGCTCCTACGAGCAGTACTTC. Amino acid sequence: CASNSQSSYEQYF.